This paragraph covers one T cell receptor beta chain sequence. The antigen is unknown. TCRB CDR3 was amplified from 2 ug genomic DNA or less. Sequencing used immunoSEQ multiplex PCR; TCRdb keeps in-frame clones, though not all of them. The data hold tens of thousands of clones, with roughly 90% observed a single time. The record originates from a study of glioma-infiltrating T cells after dendritic cell vaccination. V was trimmed by 3 bases and J by 15 bases, leaving 22 bases between them. Germline V CDR1 and CDR2: SGHTS, YDEGEE. This CDR3 has 14 amino acids. Study-wide points: Few patients contributed both blood and tumor specimens.

Patients had residual fresh-frozen tumor tissue and more than two years of survival data. Before vaccination, two weeks after the third vaccination, and at progression, PBMC were collected. Sequenced material: blood, taken before dendritic cell vaccination. The chain carries TRBV5-8 and TRBJ2-1; a weak D match, TRBD2 (8 bases). This receptor was identified in a human donor with glioblastoma. The CDR3 region has the DNA TGTGCCAGCAGCTCCGGGGGGGGTACAGGGGCGCTGTTCTTC. Translating it yields CASSSGGGTGALFF.